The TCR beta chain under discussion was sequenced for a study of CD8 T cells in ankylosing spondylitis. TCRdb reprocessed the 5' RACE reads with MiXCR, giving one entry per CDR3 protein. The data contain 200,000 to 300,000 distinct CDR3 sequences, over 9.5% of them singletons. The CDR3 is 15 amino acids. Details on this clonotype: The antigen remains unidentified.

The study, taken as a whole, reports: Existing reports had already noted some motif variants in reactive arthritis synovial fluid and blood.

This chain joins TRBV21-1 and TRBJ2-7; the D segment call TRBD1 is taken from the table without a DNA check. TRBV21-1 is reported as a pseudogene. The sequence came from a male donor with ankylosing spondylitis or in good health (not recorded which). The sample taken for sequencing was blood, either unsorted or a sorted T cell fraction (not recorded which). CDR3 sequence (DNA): TGTGCCAGCAGCAAAGGAACAGGGGGGTCCTACGAGCAGTACTTC. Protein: CASSKGTGGSYEQYF.